Included here is one TCR beta chain sequence, with context. Its cognate antigen is unknown. The data were taken from a study of CD4+ T cells in melanoma. Study observations and caveats: In melanoma, neoantigen-specific CD4+ T cells reportedly differed in differentiation state. A reported correlation linked neoantigen-specific CD4+ T cells to CD8+, macrophage and B cell function.

Between the trimmed V and J ends, which lost 1 base and 7 bases, there was a span of 10 bases. The CDR3 spans 14 residues. Per germline, CDR1 LGHNA and CDR2 YNFKEQ. TCRdb's copy holds only in-frame clones and misses some; the assay was immunoSEQ multiplex PCR. Among 140,000 or so clones listed, 80% to 95% were seen once. The origin of this receptor is a human donor with melanoma. The rearrangement uses TRBV4-2 and TRBJ2-2, with D tentatively TRBD1 (5 bases). The CDR3 spells CASSQGQGIGELFF. Written as DNA, the CDR3 is TGTGCCAGCAGCCAAGGGCAGGGTATCGGGGAGCTGTTTTTT.